Shown below are 7 T cell receptor beta chains from a single sample sequenced in a study of T cells in Graves' hyperthyroidism and ophthalmopathy. What was amplified from RNA transcripts were TCR beta CDR3 regions. When the TCR CDR3 underwent first-round RT-PCR, the HTBI primer set was used. TCRdb analysed the multiplex PCR reads with MiXCR anew, one entry per CDR3 protein. The sample has about 500,000 distinct CDR3 sequences; 15% to 20% are singletons. Material: blood. Receptors were obtained from a woman aged 25 to 39 with Graves' ophthalmopathy.

The V call is TRBV6-1, the J call TRBJ2-5; D is undetermined. Germline V gene sequence: CDR1 MNHNS, CDR2 SASEGT. This CDR3 comprises 13 residues. Trimming left V 2 bases short and J 5 bases short, with 9 bases between. The CDR3: CASSESARETQYF. CDR3 nucleotides: TGTGCCAGCAGTGAAAGCGCGAGGGAGACCCAGTACTTC.

The chain links TRBV20-1 to TRBJ1-5, with D possibly being TRBD1 (5 bases). This CDR3 is built from 13 residues. V gave up 0 bases and J gave up 2 bases, with 5 bases separating them. The germline gives CDR1 DFQATT, CDR2 SNEGSKA (reference sequence). The CDR3 coding sequence is TGCAGTGCTAGAGACAGGGGCAATCAGCCCCAGCATTTT. Protein sequence: CSARDRGNQPQHF.

This chain uses TRBV10-2 with TRBJ1-2, with 7 bases lining up with TRBD1. V lost 6 bases, J lost 0 bases, and 7 bases stayed unmatched. The germline V gene encodes CDR1 WSHSY and CDR2 SAAADI. The CDR3 covers 15 residues. The CDR3 spells CASRSGGQANYGYTF. The CDR3 DNA reads as TGCGCCAGCAGGTCAGGGGGGCAAGCTAACTATGGCTACACCTTC.

In this sample, this clonotype turned up a few times. A much larger clone differs from this one at a single base, so this may be a read error. The chain recombines TRBV18 with TRBJ2-7; D gene ambiguous. The CDR3 has 14 amino acids. The germline V gene encodes CDR1 KGHSH and CDR2 LQKENI. CDR3 in amino acids: CTSSPTALYYEQYF. In nucleotides, the CDR3 is TGTACCAGCTCACCCACGGCGCTTTACTACGAGCAGTACTTC.

This clonotype was observed at least ten times. The V gene is TRBV11-2, the J gene TRBJ2-1; TRBD1 agrees at 9 bases. Germline V CDR1 and CDR2: SGHAT, FQNNGV. The V gene end was trimmed by 5 bases and the J gene end by 7 bases; junction bases not matched to a gene: 9. The CDR3 totals 15 residues. Here the CDR3 reads CASSHGTGIANEQFF. The CDR3 DNA is TGTGCCAGCAGCCATGGGACAGGGATCGCTAATGAGCAGTTCTTC.

This chain links TRBV12-3 or TRBV12-4 with TRBJ2-1; 8 bases line up with TRBD2. After removal of 10 bases from V and 4 bases from J, the junction contained 9 bases not matched to a gene. This CDR3 region has 14 residues. CDR3 amino acids: CATQVASGYNEQFF. The CDR3 nucleotides are TGTGCCACCCAGGTGGCTAGCGGGTACAATGAGCAGTTCTTC.

The chain carries TRBV10-3 and TRBJ1-6, with D unclear. Trimming took off 6 bases at V and 8 bases at J, with 11 bases between the two ends. CDR1 and CDR2 (germline): ENHRY, SYGVKD. This CDR3 comprises 13 residues. CDR3 nucleotide sequence: TGTGCCATCAGGCCCCAGCGCGATTCACCCCTCCACTTT. Translating gives CAIRPQRDSPLHF.